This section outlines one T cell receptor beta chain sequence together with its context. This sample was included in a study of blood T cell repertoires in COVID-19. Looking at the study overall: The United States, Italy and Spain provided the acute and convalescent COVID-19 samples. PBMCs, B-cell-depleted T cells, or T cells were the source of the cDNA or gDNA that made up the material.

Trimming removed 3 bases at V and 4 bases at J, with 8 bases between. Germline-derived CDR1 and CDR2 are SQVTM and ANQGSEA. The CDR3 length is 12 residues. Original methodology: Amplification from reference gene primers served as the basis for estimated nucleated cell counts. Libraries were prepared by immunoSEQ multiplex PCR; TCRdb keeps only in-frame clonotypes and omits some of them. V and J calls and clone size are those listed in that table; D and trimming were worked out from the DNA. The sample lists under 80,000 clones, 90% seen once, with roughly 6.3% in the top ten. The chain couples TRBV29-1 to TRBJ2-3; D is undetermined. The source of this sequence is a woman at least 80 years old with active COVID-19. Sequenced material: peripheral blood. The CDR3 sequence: CSVDFTSDTQYF. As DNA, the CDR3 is TGCAGCGTTGATTTTACATCAGATACGCAGTATTTT.